This T cell receptor beta chain originates from a study of T cells in localized non-small cell lung cancer. Libraries were prepared by immunoSEQ multiplex PCR; TCRdb keeps only in-frame clonotypes and omits some of them. Found here are approximately 2,900 clones, approximately 35% of them singletons; the top ten hold approximately 9%. The sequencing used normal lung tissue next to the tumor, collected before any cancer treatment. The sequence was obtained from a male donor aged 60 or over with stage I squamous cell lung carcinoma.

In DNA, the CDR3 is TGCAGCGAGACAGGGGGCGGAGAGACCCAGTACTTC. It is translated as CSETGGGETQYF. The chain is built from TRBV29-1 and TRBJ2-5, with TRBD1 identical over 10 bases. The CDR3 extends over 12 amino acids. Trimming took 7 bases from V and 4 from J; bases not matched to a gene: 3. Germline CDR1 reads SQVTM; CDR2 reads ANQGSEA. The full variable domain, its missing parts supplied by reference TRBV29-1 and TRBJ2-5, is SAVISQKPSRDICQRGTSLTIQCQVDSQVTMMFWYRQQPGQSLTLIATANQGSEATYESGFVIDKFPISRPNLTFSTLTVSNMSPEDSSIYLCSETGGGETQYFGPGTRLLVL.